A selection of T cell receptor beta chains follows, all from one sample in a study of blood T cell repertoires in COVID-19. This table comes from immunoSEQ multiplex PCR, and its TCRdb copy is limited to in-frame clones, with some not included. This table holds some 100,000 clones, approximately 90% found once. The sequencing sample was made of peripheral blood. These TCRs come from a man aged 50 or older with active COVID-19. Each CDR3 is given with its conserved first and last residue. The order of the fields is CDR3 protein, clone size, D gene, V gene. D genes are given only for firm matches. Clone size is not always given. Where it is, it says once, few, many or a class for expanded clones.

cdr3_aa: CATSRTGSHNSPLHF
clone_size: .
d_call: TRBD1
v_call: TRBV2

cdr3_aa: CASSRGTSGRGETQYF
clone_size: .
d_call: TRBD2
v_call: TRBV19

cdr3_aa: CASSLDNMNTEAFF
clone_size: .
d_call: .
v_call: TRBV7-2

cdr3_aa: CATSSRDREYNEQFF
clone_size: .
d_call: TRBD1
v_call: TRBV15

cdr3_aa: CASSSSQGLAGGHTDTQYF
clone_size: .
d_call: TRBD2
v_call: TRBV11-3

cdr3_aa: CASSPELVAGGRTDTQYF
clone_size: .
d_call: TRBD2
v_call: TRBV7-2

cdr3_aa: CASSQGQGLRTEAFF
clone_size: .
d_call: TRBD1
v_call: TRBV3-1/TRBV3-2

cdr3_aa: CASSLATGSYNEQFF
clone_size: .
d_call: .
v_call: TRBV7-9

cdr3_aa: CASSQDLAEPNEQFF
clone_size: .
d_call: TRBD2
v_call: TRBV4-1

cdr3_aa: CASSLHDILTEAFF
clone_size: .
d_call: .
v_call: TRBV7-9

cdr3_aa: CASSQEGQSLTKINTEAFF
clone_size: .
d_call: TRBD1
v_call: TRBV4-1

cdr3_aa: CASSEYGSYGYTF
clone_size: few
d_call: .
v_call: TRBV6-1

cdr3_aa: CASSGDRVTEQYF
clone_size: .
d_call: .
v_call: TRBV27

cdr3_aa: CASSPAGGNSPLHF
clone_size: .
d_call: .
v_call: TRBV18

cdr3_aa: CASREGGRNEQFF
clone_size: .
d_call: .
v_call: TRBV27

cdr3_aa: CASSAQGGRTGGEFF
clone_size: .
d_call: .
v_call: TRBV2

cdr3_aa: CASSEGTPKNIQYF
clone_size: .
d_call: .
v_call: TRBV6-1

cdr3_aa: CASSLRQPHYTF
clone_size: .
d_call: .
v_call: TRBV7-2

cdr3_aa: CASMRGRGNTEAFF
clone_size: once
d_call: .
v_call: TRBV27

cdr3_aa: CASSLDRGSWGQPEGYTF
clone_size: .
d_call: TRBD1
v_call: TRBV11-2

cdr3_aa: CASSWGQIGTEAFF
clone_size: .
d_call: TRBD1
v_call: TRBV5-1

cdr3_aa: CASRRVVGELFF
clone_size: .
d_call: .
v_call: TRBV6-6